This T cell receptor (beta chain) emerged from a study of OX40 agonist ivuxolimab in advanced cancers. Using immunoSEQ multiplex PCR, the repertoire was profiled, and TCRdb retains in-frame clones only, with some absent. In the table there are some 97,000 clones, 89% of which are singletons. The sample holds one count of this clone. CDR1 MNHEY and CDR2 SVGAGI come from the germline V gene. The CDR3 is made up of 15 amino acids. Unmatched junction bases numbered 7, after V lost 7 bases and J lost 3 bases. The V call is TRBV6-5, the J call TRBJ2-3; 10 positions agree with TRBD2. This sample comprised CD4+ or CD8+ T cells sorted from blood, obtained in a trial of the OX40 agonist ivuxolimab. The TCR comes from an adult with an advanced solid tumor such as melanoma, head and neck, liver or kidney cancer. CDR3 sequence reads: CASTLAGGHTDTQYF. CDR3 nucleotide sequence: TGTGCCAGCACCTTAGCGGGAGGTCATACAGATACGCAGTATTTT.